This TCR beta chain was obtained from a study of T cells in severe cutaneous drug reactions. At the level of the study: Blister fluid/cells and PBMC came from acute- or recovery-stage patients.

About this clonotype itself: Its antigen remains unidentified.

Study observations and caveats: A public TCRbeta CDR3 appeared in all seven CBZ-SJS/TEN blister samples, averaging approximately 13%.

The donors had carbamazepine-induced Stevens-Johnson syndrome or toxic epidermal necrolysis. The germline gives CDR1 MNHEY, CDR2 SVGEGT. The CDR3 sequence is 16 residues long. Bulk and single-cell libraries used iRepertoire multiplex PCR with TCR subtype-specific primers. TCRdb derives one entry per CDR3 protein from the multiplex PCR reads, leaving out DNA. This sample's table has about 6,600 distinct CDR3 sequences. Source material: cells from a skin blister. The clonotype comes from a human donor with toxic epidermal necrolysis, a severe cutaneous drug reaction. This chain uses TRBV6-2 or TRBV6-3 with TRBJ2-1; without DNA, the TCRdb call of TRBD2 cannot be checked. The CDR3: CASNPGLAGEYNEQFF.